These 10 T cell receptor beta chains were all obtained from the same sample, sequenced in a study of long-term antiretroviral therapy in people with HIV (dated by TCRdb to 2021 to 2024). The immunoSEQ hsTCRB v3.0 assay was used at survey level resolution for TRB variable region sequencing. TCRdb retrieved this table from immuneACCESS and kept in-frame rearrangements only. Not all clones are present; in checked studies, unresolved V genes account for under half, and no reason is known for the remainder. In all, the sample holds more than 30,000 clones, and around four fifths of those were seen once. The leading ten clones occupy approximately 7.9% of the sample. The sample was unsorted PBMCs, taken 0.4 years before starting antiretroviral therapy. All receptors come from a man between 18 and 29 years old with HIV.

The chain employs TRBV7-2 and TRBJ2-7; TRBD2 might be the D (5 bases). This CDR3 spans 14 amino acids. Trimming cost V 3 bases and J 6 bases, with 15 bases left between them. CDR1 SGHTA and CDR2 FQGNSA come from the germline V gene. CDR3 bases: TGTGCCAGCAGCTTTTTGGGAGCATGGGTCGAGCAGTACTTC. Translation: CASSFLGAWVEQYF.

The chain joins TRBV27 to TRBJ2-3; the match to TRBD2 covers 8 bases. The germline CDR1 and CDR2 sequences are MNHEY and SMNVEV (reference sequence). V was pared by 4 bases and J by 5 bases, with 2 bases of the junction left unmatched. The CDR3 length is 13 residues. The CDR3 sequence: CASSWLAGDTQYF. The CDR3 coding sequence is TGTGCCAGCAGTTGGCTAGCGGGAGATACGCAGTATTTT.

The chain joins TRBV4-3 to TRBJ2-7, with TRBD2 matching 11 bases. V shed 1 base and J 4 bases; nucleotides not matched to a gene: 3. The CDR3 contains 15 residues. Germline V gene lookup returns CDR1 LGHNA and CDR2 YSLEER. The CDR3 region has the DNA TGCGCCAGCAGCCAAGTAGCGGGAGGGCCTTACGAGCAGTACTTC. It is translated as CASSQVAGGPYEQYF.

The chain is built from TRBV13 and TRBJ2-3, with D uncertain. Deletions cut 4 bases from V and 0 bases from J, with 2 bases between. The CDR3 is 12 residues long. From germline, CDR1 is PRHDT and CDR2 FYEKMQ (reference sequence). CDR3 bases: TGTGCCAGCAGCTCCAGCACAGATACGCAGTATTTT. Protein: CASSSSTDTQYF. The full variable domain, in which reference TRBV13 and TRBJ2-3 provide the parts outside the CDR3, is AAGVIQSPRHLIKEKRETATLKCYPIPRHDTVYWYQQGPGQDPQFLISFYEKMQSDKGSIPDRFSAQQFSDYHSELNMSSLELGDSALYFCASSSSTDTQYFGPGTRLTVL.

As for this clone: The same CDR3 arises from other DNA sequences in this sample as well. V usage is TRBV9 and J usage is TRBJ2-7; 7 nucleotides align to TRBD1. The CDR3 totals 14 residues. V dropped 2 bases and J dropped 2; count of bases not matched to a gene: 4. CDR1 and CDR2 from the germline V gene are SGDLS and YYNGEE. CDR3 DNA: TGTGCCAGCAGCGTCCAGGGGGTTCCCTACGAGCAGTACTTC. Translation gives CASSVQGVPYEQYF.

CDR3 DNA sequence: TGCGCCAGCAGCTGGACCGGGGGTAGCGGAGAGACCCAGTACTTC. Translated, it gives CASSWTGGSGETQYF. V and J are TRBV5-1 and TRBJ2-5, with D possibly being TRBD2 (6 bases). CDR3 length: 15 residues. The germline V gene has CDR1 SGHRS and CDR2 YFSETQ. Trimming shortened V by 3 bases and J by 4 bases, and 16 bases separated the two germline ends.

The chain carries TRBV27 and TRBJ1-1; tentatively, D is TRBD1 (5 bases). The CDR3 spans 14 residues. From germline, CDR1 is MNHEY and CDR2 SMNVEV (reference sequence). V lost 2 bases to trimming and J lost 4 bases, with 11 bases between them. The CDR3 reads CASSLGQGSTEAFF. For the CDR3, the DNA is TGTGCCAGCAGTTTAGGACAAGGAAGCACTGAAGCTTTCTTT.

The CDR3 reads CAWSVWQKNTEAFF. As DNA, the CDR3 is TGTGCCTGGAGTGTATGGCAAAAGAACACTGAAGCTTTCTTT. The gene calls are TRBV30 and TRBJ1-1; D is unclear. Germline V lookup: CDR1 GTSNPN, CDR2 SVGIG (reference sequence). With 0 bases removed from V and 1 base from J, the gap between germline ends came to 9 bases. The length of the CDR3 is 14 residues.

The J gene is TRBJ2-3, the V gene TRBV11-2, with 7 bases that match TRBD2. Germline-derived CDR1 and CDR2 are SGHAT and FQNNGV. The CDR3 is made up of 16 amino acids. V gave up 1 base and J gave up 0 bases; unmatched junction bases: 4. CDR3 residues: CASSLVSGFSTDTQYF. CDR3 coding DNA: TGTGCCAGCAGCTTAGTTAGCGGGTTTAGCACAGATACGCAGTATTTT.

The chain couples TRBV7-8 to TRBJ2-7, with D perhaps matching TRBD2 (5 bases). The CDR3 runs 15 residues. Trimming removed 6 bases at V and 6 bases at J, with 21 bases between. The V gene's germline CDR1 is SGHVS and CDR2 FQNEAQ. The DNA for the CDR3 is TGTGCCAGCAGTTCCTTCGGGGAAAGTCCTCCCGAGCAGTACTTC. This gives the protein CASSSFGESPPEQYF.